One sample yielded the 25 T cell receptor beta chains listed below, sequenced in a study of blood T cell repertoires in COVID-19 (dated by TCRdb to about 2020). To prepare the library, the immunoSEQ multiplex PCR assay was applied. What TCRdb holds here is the immuneACCESS table cut down to in-frame rearrangements. Part of the clones is not present; checked against another copy, under half of the missing clones reflect an unresolved V gene, and the others are unexplained. The sample yields 95,000 to 120,000 clones; 85% were counted once. The ten largest clones add up to about 13% of the sample. Material: peripheral blood. The source is a human donor in a cohort sampled during active COVID-19.

This rearrangement joins TRBV4-1 to TRBJ2-4; D is perhaps TRBD2 (5 bases). Trimming cost V 3 bases and J 8 bases, with 8 bases left between them. The CDR3 runs 12 residues. Germline values: CDR1 MGHRA, CDR2 YSYEKL. The CDR3 DNA reads as TGCGCCAGCAGCCATGAGAGGGACATTCAGTACTTC. This translates into CASSHERDIQYF.

This chain links TRBV4-2 with TRBJ2-7; 9 bases agree with TRBD2. Germline assignment: CDR1 LGHNA and CDR2 YNFKEQ. CDR3 length: 16 amino acids. The junction had 8 bases not matched to a gene; V was cut back by 4 bases and J by 1 base. In nucleotides, the CDR3 is TGTGCCAGCAGCCGCTTCGGGGCGGGGGGGTCCTACGAGCAGTACTTC. Translated: CASSRFGAGGSYEQYF.

This clone has a single count. The chain joins TRBV19 to TRBJ2-5; D perhaps matches TRBD2 (6 bases). The CDR3 spans 16 residues. Trimming shortened V by 4 bases and J by 4 bases, and 19 bases separated the two germline ends. The germline V gene encodes CDR1 LNHDA and CDR2 SQIVND (reference sequence). The CDR3 loop reads CASSSGGAPDVETQYF. CDR3 nucleotides: TGTGCCAGTAGTAGTGGCGGGGCGCCGGATGTAGAGACCCAGTACTTC. The full variable domain, with the rest looked up from reference TRBV19 and TRBJ2-5, is DGGITQSPKYLFRKEGQNVTLSCEQNLNHDAMYWYRQDPGQGLRLIYYSQIVNDFQKGDIAEGYSVSREKKESFPLTVTSAQKNPTAFYLCASSSGGAPDVETQYFGPGTRLLVL.

The chain employs TRBV11-2 and TRBJ2-5; 7 bases line up with TRBD2. Trimming cost V 0 bases and J 9 bases; bases outside gene matches: 4. Germline CDR1 reads SGHAT; CDR2 reads FQNNGV. The CDR3 length is 13 residues. The DNA for the CDR3 is TGTGCCAGCAGCTTAGATTCGGGGAGGGCCCAGTACTTC. Protein: CASSLDSGRAQYF.

V is TRBV5-8 and J is TRBJ1-2; D not certain. This CDR3 region has 13 residues. Trimming left V 0 bases short and J 2 bases short, with 5 bases between. Germline V CDR1 and CDR2: SGHTS, YDEGEE. CDR3 residues: CASSLGENYGYTF. The CDR3 DNA reads TGTGCCAGCAGCTTGGGAGAGAACTATGGCTACACCTTC.

This clone appeared a few times. The chain has TRBV11-3 and TRBJ2-7; TRBD2 agrees at 10 bases. V shed 3 bases and J 2 bases; nucleotides not matched to a gene: 1. Per germline, CDR1 SGHNT and CDR2 YENEEA. This CDR3 contains 14 residues. The CDR3 reads CASSFSGGAYEQYF. The CDR3 region has the DNA TGTGCCAGCAGCTTCAGCGGGGGGGCCTACGAGCAGTACTTC. The entire variable domain, with the rest obtained from reference TRBV11-3 and TRBJ2-7, is as follows: EAGVVQSPRYKIIEKKQPVAFWCNPISGHNTLYWYLQNLGQGPELLIRYENEEAVDDSQLPKDRFSAERLKGVDSTLKIQPAELGDSAVYLCASSFSGGAYEQYFGPGTRLTVT.

This chain joins TRBV6-5 and TRBJ1-1; 8 bases are shared with TRBD1. The germline gives CDR1 MNHEY, CDR2 SVGAGI. V gave up 5 bases and J gave up 6 bases; unmatched junction bases: 8. The length of the CDR3 is 14 residues. In DNA form, the CDR3 reads TGTGCCAGCAGTCCTGGGACAGGCGTCCCTGAAGCTTTCTTT. Translating it yields CASSPGTGVPEAFF.

The V call is TRBV28, the J call TRBJ2-3; possibly TRBD1 for D (5 bases). Germline V gives CDR1 MDHEN, CDR2 SYDVKM. The CDR3 totals 14 residues. The V gene lost 3 bases and the J gene lost 2 bases, with 9 bases spanning the gap. The CDR3 region is CASSLPGNTDTQYF. For the CDR3, the DNA is TGTGCCAGCAGTTTGCCAGGGAACACAGATACGCAGTATTTT.

This chain links TRBV5-1 with TRBJ2-1; no definite D call. Germline values: CDR1 SGHRS, CDR2 YFSETQ. There are 12 residues in the CDR3. Trimming cost V 5 bases and J 8 bases, with 11 bases left between them. The CDR3, as DNA: TGCGCCAGCAGTTCTAGTGGTTATGAGCAGTTCTTC. Protein: CASSSSGYEQFF.

The CDR3 DNA reads as TGTGCCATCAGTGGAGCAGGGGGCTGGGAGACCCAGTACTTC. Its protein product is CAISGAGGWETQYF. This rearrangement joins TRBV10-3 to TRBJ2-5; 8 bases are shared with TRBD1. The CDR3 has 14 amino acids. Unmatched junction bases numbered 6, after V lost 4 bases and J lost 5 bases. CDR1 and CDR2 from the germline V gene are ENHRY and SYGVKD.

J is TRBJ1-5 and V is TRBV19; the D is unclear. The germline CDR1 and CDR2 sequences are LNHDA and SQIVND (reference sequence). The ends were cut back, 7 bases at V and 5 bases at J, with 15 bases in the middle. The CDR3 has 14 amino acids. DNA of the CDR3: TGTGCCAGTAAGTCCTCCCGACTCCATCAGCCCCAGCATTTT. Its protein is CASKSSRLHQPQHF.

The gene calls are TRBV7-3 and TRBJ2-2, with TRBD1 as a possible D gene (5 bases). Trimming pared 5 bases from V and 0 bases from J, leaving 13 bases between. The CDR3 totals 16 residues. Germline CDR1 reads SGHTA; CDR2 reads FQGTGA. This CDR3 is CASSPQAGTNTGELFF. The CDR3 nucleotides read TGTGCCAGCAGCCCCCAGGCAGGGACGAACACCGGGGAGCTGTTTTTT. The whole variable domain, remainder taken from reference TRBV7-3 and TRBJ2-2, is GAGVSQTPSNKVTEKGKYVELRCDPISGHTALYWYRQSLGQGPEFLIYFQGTGAADDSGLPNDRFFAVRPEGSVSTLKIQRTERGDSAVYLCASSPQAGTNTGELFFGEGSRLTVL.

The CDR3 region has the DNA TGTGCCAGTAGTATTAGTGACGGGGATGAGCAGTTCTTC. Encoded protein: CASSISDGDEQFF. The genes are TRBV19 and TRBJ2-1; a possible D gene is TRBD2 (5 bases). The CDR3 spans 13 residues. Germline lookup yields CDR1 LNHDA and CDR2 SQIVND (reference sequence). V was clipped by 3 bases and J by 8 bases, with 11 bases between them.

This clone occurred once. Here the CDR3 DNA reads TGTGCCTGGAGTGTACAGGGGAACGAGCAGTACTTC. It encodes CAWSVQGNEQYF. The chain couples TRBV30 to TRBJ2-7, with 7 bases identical to TRBD1. The CDR3 is 12 amino acids. Germline V lookup: CDR1 GTSNPN, CDR2 SVGIG (reference sequence). Losses at the gene ends were 0 bases for V and 5 bases for J; bases not matched to a gene: 1.

CDR3 in DNA: TGTGCCAGCAAGGGGTCCCCGGGGGTAAATCAGCCCCAGCATTTT. Protein: CASKGSPGVNQPQHF. The chain employs TRBV6-5 and TRBJ1-5; D may be TRBD1 (5 bases). Germline-derived CDR1 and CDR2 are MNHEY and SVGAGI. V was shortened by 7 bases and J by 4 bases, with 17 bases between the two germline ends. CDR3 size: 15 residues.

The chain has TRBV2 and TRBJ1-1; unclear D gene. The CDR3 contains 13 residues. V shed 7 bases and J shed 4 bases, with 13 bases lying between them. Germline CDR1 SNHLY, CDR2 FYNNEI. The chain's CDR3 is CASKLQFSTEAFF. The CDR3 coding sequence is TGTGCCAGCAAGCTACAGTTTTCCACTGAAGCTTTCTTT.

The chain carries TRBV15 and TRBJ2-5; 11 nucleotides match TRBD1. There are 16 residues in the CDR3. V lost 1 base and J lost 1; bases outside the gene matches: 2. Germline lookup yields CDR1 LNHNV and CDR2 YYDKDF (reference sequence). The CDR3 bases are TGTGCCACCAGCAGAGGGGACAGGGGGTCCCAAGAGACCCAGTACTTC. Translation gives CATSRGDRGSQETQYF.

The CDR3 DNA is TGTGCCAGCAGTTTACCGAACGCCCTGACAGGGAAATCAGATACGCAGTATTTT. It yields the protein CASSLPNALTGKSDTQYF. The genes are TRBV27 and TRBJ2-3; 7 positions match TRBD1. V was clipped by 2 bases and J by 4 bases; unmatched bases: 15. This CDR3 region has 18 residues. Germline V gene lookup returns CDR1 MNHEY and CDR2 SMNVEV (reference sequence).

This chain joins TRBV4-3 and TRBJ1-3, with TRBD1 matching 7 bases. Germline V gives CDR1 LGHNA, CDR2 YSLEER. The CDR3 loop spans 19 amino acids. V lost 0 bases to trimming and J lost 0 bases; unmatched junction nucleotides: 11. The CDR3 DNA reads as TGCGCCAGCAGCCAAGATTCGGACAGGATACCGACCTCTGGAAACACCATATATTTT. This sequence encodes CASSQDSDRIPTSGNTIYF.

The chain joins TRBV4-3 to TRBJ2-7, with D possibly being TRBD2 (5 bases). This CDR3 is built from 14 residues. V lost 2 bases and J lost 5, with 13 bases in between. CDR1 and CDR2 from the germline V gene are LGHNA and YSLEER. The CDR3 DNA follows: TGCGCCAGCAGCCAATCGAGGGCAGATCACGAGCAGTACTTC. It translates to CASSQSRADHEQYF.

This clone was observed a few times. The chain carries TRBV6-2 or TRBV6-3 and TRBJ2-7; a possible D gene is TRBD1 (5 bases). Germline lookup yields CDR1 MNHEY and CDR2 SVGEGT. The CDR3 consists of 16 residues. V was shortened by 0 bases and J by 0 bases, with 12 bases between the two germline ends. Here the CDR3 reads CASSYSAQGSSYEQYF. CDR3 nucleotides: TGTGCCAGCAGTTACTCGGCGCAGGGAAGCTCCTACGAGCAGTACTTC.

In regard to this clone: The identical CDR3 is also encoded by other nucleotide sequences in the sample. V gene TRBV19 combines with J gene TRBJ1-5; D not resolved. Between the trimmed V and J ends, which lost 0 bases and 0 bases, there was a span of 6 bases. Germline V lookup: CDR1 LNHDA, CDR2 SQIVND (reference sequence). The CDR3 length is 15 residues. CDR3 protein: CASSIDGVSNQPQHF. The CDR3 bases are TGTGCCAGTAGTATAGACGGGGTTAGCAATCAGCCCCAGCATTTT.

CDR3 loop: CASSLEWRGIGPQHF. Here the CDR3 DNA reads TGTGCCAGCAGCTTGGAGTGGCGGGGGATTGGGCCCCAGCATTTT. This chain joins TRBV5-4 and TRBJ1-5; tentative D call: TRBD1 (5 bases). V lost 0 bases to trimming and J lost 9 bases, with 16 bases between them. Per germline, CDR1 SGHNT and CDR2 YYREEE (reference sequence). The CDR3 runs 15 residues.

The genes are TRBV10-3 and TRBJ1-1; D is perhaps TRBD1 (6 bases). CDR3 length: 13 residues. Germline assignment: CDR1 ENHRY and CDR2 SYGVKD. V was shortened by 2 bases and J by 10 bases, with 14 bases between the two germline ends. The CDR3 region is CAISERAGVGAFF. In nucleotides, the CDR3 is TGTGCCATCAGTGAGCGGGCAGGGGTTGGAGCTTTCTTT.

The V call is TRBV7-6, the J call TRBJ2-1, with 13 bases identical to TRBD2. This CDR3 is built from 16 residues. J lost 9 bases, V lost 5 bases, and 10 bases had no gene match. Looked up from germline, CDR1 is SGHVS and CDR2 is FNYEAQ. CDR3 residues: CASSQTSGGGDSEQFF. The CDR3 bases are TGTGCCAGCAGCCAAACTAGCGGGGGGGGCGACAGTGAGCAGTTCTTC. The full variable domain, in which reference TRBV7-6 and TRBJ2-1 provide the parts outside the CDR3, is GAGVSQSPRYKVTKRGQDVALRCDPISGHVSLYWYRQALGQGPEFLTYFNYEAQQDKSGLPNDRFSAERPEGSISTLTIQRTEQRDSAMYRCASSQTSGGGDSEQFFGPGTRLTVL.